This entry lists 24 T cell receptor beta chains sequenced from one sample in a study of blood T cell repertoires in COVID-19. This table comes from immunoSEQ multiplex PCR, and its TCRdb copy is limited to in-frame clones, with some not included. The table has 200,000 to 300,000 clones, roughly 82% seen once. Material: peripheral blood. Every receptor here comes from a woman aged 70 to 79 with acute or convalescent COVID-19.

This chain connects TRBV2 to TRBJ2-6; maybe TRBD1 (5 bases). Germline CDR1 SNHLY, CDR2 FYNNEI. The V gene lost 5 bases and the J gene lost 0 bases, with 20 bases spanning the gap. This CDR3 has 19 residues. The CDR3 DNA sequence: TGTGCCAGCAGTCGGCTGGGCAGGGTTATAGCCTCTGGGGCCAACGTCCTGACTTTC. Protein sequence: CASSRLGRVIASGANVLTF.

The V gene is TRBV2, the J gene TRBJ1-1; the D is unclear. The CDR3 runs 13 residues. Trimming took 4 bases from V and 3 from J, leaving 9 bases between them. Germline V CDR1 and CDR2: SNHLY, FYNNEI. CDR3 coding DNA: TGTGCCAGCAGTGCCGCAGGATACACTGAAGCTTTCTTT. Protein: CASSAAGYTEAFF.

V usage is TRBV27 and J usage is TRBJ2-1; 11 bases fit TRBD1. Germline loops: CDR1 MNHEY, CDR2 SMNVEV (reference sequence). This CDR3 comprises 17 residues. Trimming removed 3 bases from V and 7 bases from J; junction bases left unmatched: 11. The CDR3 is CASSFSHRDRGSNEQFF. The DNA for the CDR3 is TGTGCCAGCAGTTTTTCTCACCGGGACAGGGGGTCAAATGAGCAGTTCTTC.

The V and J genes are TRBV27 and TRBJ1-2; D possibly corresponds to TRBD1 (5 bases). The CDR3 is 14 residues long. The V and J ends lost 3 bases and 5 bases respectively, with 13 bases between them. Germline CDR1 is MNHEY and CDR2 is SMNVEV (reference sequence). DNA for the CDR3: TGTGCCAGCAGTTTCGGGCAGGGTGTGTATGGCTACACCTTC. Translating gives CASSFGQGVYGYTF.

CDR3 coding DNA: TGTGCCAGCAGTGAACTCCAGGGGCGAGAGACCCAGTACTTC. It encodes CASSELQGRETQYF. The rearrangement links TRBV25-1 to TRBJ2-5, with D possibly TRBD1 on 6 matching bases. This CDR3 is 14 amino acids long. V shed 2 bases and J shed 4 bases, with 11 bases lying between them. CDR1 and CDR2 (germline): MGHDK, SYGVNS.

DNA for the CDR3: TGTGCCAGCAGCTACCCGGGACAGGCGAACACCGGGGAGCTGTTTTTT. The encoded protein is CASSYPGQANTGELFF. The chain is built from TRBV7-9 and TRBJ2-2, with TRBD1 identical over 8 bases. With 4 bases clipped from V and 0 bases from J, the junction kept 4 bases outside the gene matches. This CDR3 is built from 16 residues. Germline-derived CDR1 and CDR2 are SEHNR and FQNEAQ (reference sequence).

J is TRBJ2-5 and V is TRBV2, with D unclear. This CDR3 comprises 13 residues. The germline V and J ends were trimmed by 3 bases and 3 bases, with 8 bases remaining between them. CDR1 SNHLY and CDR2 FYNNEI come from the germline V gene. CDR3 in DNA: TGTGCCAGCAGTGAGGATCGGGAAGAGACCCAGTACTTC. Protein product: CASSEDREETQYF.

V is TRBV6-2 or TRBV6-3 and J is TRBJ2-7, with TRBD2 identical over 8 bases. With 4 bases clipped from V and 0 bases from J, the junction kept 5 bases outside the gene matches. CDR3 length: 15 amino acids. Germline CDR1 is MNHEY and CDR2 is SVGEGT. The CDR3 protein is CASSSWTSYSYEQYF. As DNA, the CDR3 is TGTGCCAGCAGTTCCTGGACTAGCTACTCCTACGAGCAGTACTTC.

This clone appeared once. The genes are TRBV4-3 and TRBJ2-1; D is possibly TRBD1 (5 bases). Germline CDR1 reads LGHNA; CDR2 reads YSLEER. This CDR3 has 15 amino acids. V was pared by 4 bases and J by 2 bases, with 12 bases between. The CDR3 DNA reads TGCGCCAGCAGCCGAGAGGCAGGGACCTACAATGAGCAGTTCTTC. This gives the protein CASSREAGTYNEQFF.

This clone was found once. Since a much larger clone is just one base distant, this may be a read error. This rearrangement joins TRBV5-8 to TRBJ1-6; D might be TRBD1 (5 bases). This CDR3 region has 14 residues. Germline V CDR1 and CDR2: SGHTS, YDEGEE. V gave up 0 bases and J gave up 4 bases, with 5 bases separating them. For the CDR3, the DNA is TGTGCCAGCAGCTTGGGACAGTATAATTCACCCCTCCACTTT. Encoded protein: CASSLGQYNSPLHF.

This clone was found a few times. The V call is TRBV4-3, the J call TRBJ1-6; a weak D match, TRBD1 (5 bases). The V end was cut by 0 bases, the J end by 7 bases, with 13 bases between. The CDR3 is made up of 16 amino acids. Per the germline V gene, CDR1 is LGHNA and CDR2 is YSLEER. DNA for the CDR3: TGCGCCAGCAGCCAAGATCCCGCAGGGAGGAATTCACCCCTCCACTTT. Its protein is CASSQDPAGRNSPLHF.

V usage is TRBV6-5 and J usage is TRBJ1-2; a weak D match, TRBD1 (6 bases). Germline-derived CDR1 and CDR2 are MNHEY and SVGAGI. V was shortened by 0 bases and J by 4 bases, with 15 bases between the two germline ends. There are 16 residues in the CDR3. CDR3 DNA: TGTGCCAGCAGTTACTCGGGGGCAGGACAGCTCTATGGCTACACCTTC. It translates to CASSYSGAGQLYGYTF.

The chain has TRBV5-1 and TRBJ2-5; 14 bases are a match to TRBD2. The V segment lost 4 bases and the J segment 2 bases; nucleotides outside the gene matches: 7. The CDR3 is 17 residues long. Germline V lookup: CDR1 SGHRS, CDR2 YFSETQ. CDR3 in DNA: TGCGCCAGCAGCGCGGGACTAGCGGGGGACCAACAAGAGACCCAGTACTTC. The encoded protein is CASSAGLAGDQQETQYF.

The chain recombines TRBV10-2 with TRBJ2-5; 8 bases agree with TRBD1. V dropped 6 bases and J dropped 4; count of bases not matched to a gene: 13. Germline CDR1 is WSHSY and CDR2 is SAAADI. The CDR3 length is 16 residues. In nucleotides, the CDR3 is TGCGCCAGCAGCGAAATTACCGGGACAGGCTTAGAGACCCAGTACTTC. This translates into CASSEITGTGLETQYF.

V is TRBV24-1 and J is TRBJ1-2, with 7 bases that match TRBD1. This CDR3 is built from 17 residues. Unmatched junction bases numbered 9, after V lost 2 bases and J lost 1 base. Per the germline V gene, CDR1 is KGHDR and CDR2 is SFDVKD. The CDR3 region has the DNA TGTGCCACCAGTGATTCCAGACAGGGTCGTCGTAACTATGGCTACACCTTC. Translation gives CATSDSRQGRRNYGYTF.

This clone was seen just once. The V gene is TRBV6-5, the J gene TRBJ1-1; the D is unclear. CDR1 is MNHEY, CDR2 SVGAGI, per germline. This CDR3 comprises 13 residues. V gave up 6 bases and J gave up 1 base, with 9 bases separating them. The CDR3 DNA reads as TGTGCCAGCAGCGTTACAGAGAACACTGAAGCTTTCTTT. Translating it yields CASSVTENTEAFF.

The genes are TRBV7-9 and TRBJ2-3; D is uncertain. The CDR3 is 15 residues long. Between the trimmed V and J ends, which lost 2 bases and 0 bases, there was a span of 9 bases. The V gene's germline CDR1 is SEHNR and CDR2 FQNEAQ (reference sequence). The CDR3 loop is CASSLLAASTDTQYF. The CDR3, as DNA: TGTGCCAGCAGCTTACTGGCTGCTAGCACAGATACGCAGTATTTT.

This clone has a single count. This chain's CDR3 is CASSPRSIEKLFF. The CDR3 region has the DNA TGTGCCAGCAGCCCGAGGTCAATTGAAAAACTGTTTTTT. The gene calls are TRBV7-9 and TRBJ1-4; no reliable D call. The CDR3 spans 13 residues. V was cut by 5 bases and J by 7 bases, with 11 bases left in between. From germline, CDR1 is SEHNR and CDR2 FQNEAQ (reference sequence). Together with reference TRBV7-9 and TRBJ1-4, the CDR3 gives the full variable domain: DTGVSQNPRHKITKRGQNVTFRCDPISEHNRLYWYRQTLGQGPEFLTYFQNEAQLEKSRLLSDRFSAERPKGSFSTLEIQRTEQGDSAMYLCASSPRSIEKLFFGSGTQLSVL.

The V gene is TRBV7-2, the J gene TRBJ1-2; 8 bases are shared with TRBD1. The CDR3 covers 14 residues. The V gene's germline CDR1 is SGHTA and CDR2 FQGNSA. J lost 6 bases, V lost 7 bases, and 10 bases had no gene match. This CDR3 reads CASNPLTGVNGYTF. The CDR3 DNA sequence: TGTGCCAGCAACCCCTTGACAGGGGTTAATGGCTACACCTTC.

Written as DNA, the CDR3 is TGTGCCAGCAGTTGGGGTAGGGGGGGCAAAAACATTCAGTACTTC. It is translated as CASSWGRGGKNIQYF. The rearrangement uses TRBV27 and TRBJ2-4; tentatively, D is TRBD2 (7 bases). With 4 bases removed from V and 3 bases from J, the gap between germline ends came to 13 bases. This CDR3 spans 15 amino acids. Per germline, CDR1 MNHEY and CDR2 SMNVEV (reference sequence).

The J gene is TRBJ1-5, the V gene TRBV20-1; weak D call: TRBD1 (6 bases). The germline V and J ends were trimmed by 3 bases and 8 bases, with 17 bases remaining between them. The CDR3 is 14 amino acids. Germline loops: CDR1 DFQATT, CDR2 SNEGSKA (reference sequence). This CDR3 is CSASEGGGREPQHF. The CDR3, as DNA: TGCAGTGCTAGTGAGGGAGGGGGAAGGGAGCCCCAGCATTTT.

This clone showed up just once. The V gene is TRBV10-1, the J gene TRBJ1-1; D is undetermined. The V end was cut by 2 bases, the J end by 0 bases, with 10 bases between. Germline values: CDR1 WNHNN, CDR2 SYGVQD (reference sequence). The length of the CDR3 is 15 residues. The CDR3 coding sequence is TGCGCCAGCAGTGAGGGCGGAAACATGAACACTGAAGCTTTCTTT. It yields the protein CASSEGGNMNTEAFF.

The rearrangement links TRBV7-2 to TRBJ1-1; D uncertain. Germline V gene lookup returns CDR1 SGHTA and CDR2 FQGNSA. The CDR3 contains 14 residues. Between the trimmed V and J ends, which lost 2 bases and 0 bases, there was a span of 7 bases. The CDR3 DNA reads TGTGCCAGCAGCTTACGGGGATTGAACACTGAAGCTTTCTTT. Its protein is CASSLRGLNTEAFF.

CDR3 protein: CASSVASIGTEQYF. In nucleotides, the CDR3 is TGTGCCAGCAGCGTAGCTAGTATTGGTACCGAGCAGTACTTC. The chain carries TRBV9 and TRBJ2-7; D call uncertain. V was trimmed by 0 bases and J by 6 bases, leaving 13 bases between them. Germline lookup yields CDR1 SGDLS and CDR2 YYNGEE. The CDR3 contains 14 residues.